This TCR beta chain was profiled in a study of T-cell reconstitution after alpha-beta-depleted transplantation in children. Unique molecular identifiers were incorporated during preparation of the TCRbeta library. TCRdb redid the calling of the PCR reads with MiXCR, one entry per CDR3 protein. The sample lists about 340,000 distinct CDR3 sequences, about 14% occurring once. CDR1 MDHEN and CDR2 SYDVKM come from the germline V gene. This CDR3 comprises 14 residues. Trimming removed 3 bases from V and 3 bases from J, with 9 bases in between. The chain links TRBV28 to TRBJ1-5; D is perhaps TRBD1 (6 bases). The input for sequencing was PBMCs, taken from the stem cell graft. This sequence was found in a human donor who donated a stem cell graft to a child with Fanconi anemia. Here the CDR3 reads CASSFWGPNQPQHF. The CDR3 DNA follows: TGTGCCAGCAGTTTCTGGGGGCCCAATCAGCCCCAGCATTTT.